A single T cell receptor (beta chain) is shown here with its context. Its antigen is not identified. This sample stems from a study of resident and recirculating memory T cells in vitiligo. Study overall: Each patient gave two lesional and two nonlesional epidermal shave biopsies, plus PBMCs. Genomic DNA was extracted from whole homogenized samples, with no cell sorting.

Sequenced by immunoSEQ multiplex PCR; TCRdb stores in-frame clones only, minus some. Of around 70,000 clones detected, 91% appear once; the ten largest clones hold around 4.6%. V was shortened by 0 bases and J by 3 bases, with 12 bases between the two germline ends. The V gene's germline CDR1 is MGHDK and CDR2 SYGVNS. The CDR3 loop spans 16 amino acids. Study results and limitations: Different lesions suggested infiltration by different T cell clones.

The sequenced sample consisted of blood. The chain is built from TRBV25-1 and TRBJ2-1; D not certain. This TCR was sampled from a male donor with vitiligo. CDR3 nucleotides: TGTGCCAGCAGTGAATATGCCAGGAACCTCTACAATGAGCAGTTCTTC. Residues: CASSEYARNLYNEQFF.